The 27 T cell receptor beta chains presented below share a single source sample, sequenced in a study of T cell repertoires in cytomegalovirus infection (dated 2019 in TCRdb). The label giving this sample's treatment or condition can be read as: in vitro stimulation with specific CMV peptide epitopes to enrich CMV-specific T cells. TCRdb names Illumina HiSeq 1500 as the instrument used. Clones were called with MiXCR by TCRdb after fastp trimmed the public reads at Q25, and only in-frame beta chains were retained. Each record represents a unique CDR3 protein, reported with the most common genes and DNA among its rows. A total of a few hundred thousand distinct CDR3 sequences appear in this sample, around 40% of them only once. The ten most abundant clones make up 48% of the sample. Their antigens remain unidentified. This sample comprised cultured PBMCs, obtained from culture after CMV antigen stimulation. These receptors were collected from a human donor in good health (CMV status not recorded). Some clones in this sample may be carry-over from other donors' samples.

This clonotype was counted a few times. The CDR3 loop reads CASSRSYTEAFF. Here the CDR3 DNA reads TGTGCCAGCAGCCGTAGCTACACTGAAGCTTTCTTT. The chain couples TRBV28 to TRBJ1-1; no clear D. The germline CDR1 and CDR2 sequences are MDHEN and SYDVKM. This CDR3 has 12 amino acids. Between the trimmed V and J ends, which lost 6 bases and 3 bases, there was a span of 8 bases. Combining the CDR3 with reference TRBV28 and TRBJ1-1 gives the whole variable domain DVKVTQSSRYLVKRTGEKVFLECVQDMDHENMFWYRQDPGLGLRLIYFSYDVKMKEKGDIPEGYSVSREKKERFSLILESASTNQTSMYLCASSRSYTEAFFGQGTRLTVV.

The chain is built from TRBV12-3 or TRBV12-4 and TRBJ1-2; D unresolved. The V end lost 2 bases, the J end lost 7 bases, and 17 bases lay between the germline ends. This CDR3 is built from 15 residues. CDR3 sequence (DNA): TGTGCCAGCAGTTTATTGCCCAAGTGGAGAGGTGGCTACACCTTC. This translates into CASSLLPKWRGGYTF.

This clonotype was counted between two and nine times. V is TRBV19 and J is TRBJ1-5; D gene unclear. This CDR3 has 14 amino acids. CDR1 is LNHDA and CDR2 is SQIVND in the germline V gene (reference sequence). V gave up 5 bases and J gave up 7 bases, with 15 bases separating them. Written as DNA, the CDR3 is TGTGCCAGTAGTGGCTGGGAAGGTTCACAGCCCCAGCATTTT. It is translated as CASSGWEGSQPQHF.

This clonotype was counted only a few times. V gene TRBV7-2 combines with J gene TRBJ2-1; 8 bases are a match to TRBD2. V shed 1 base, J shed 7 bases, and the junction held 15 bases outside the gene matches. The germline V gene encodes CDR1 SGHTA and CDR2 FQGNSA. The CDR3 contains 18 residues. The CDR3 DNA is TGTGCCAGCAGCTTAGACGCCCCGGTGGCGGGAGGCAGGAATGAGCAGTTCTTC. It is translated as CASSLDAPVAGGRNEQFF.

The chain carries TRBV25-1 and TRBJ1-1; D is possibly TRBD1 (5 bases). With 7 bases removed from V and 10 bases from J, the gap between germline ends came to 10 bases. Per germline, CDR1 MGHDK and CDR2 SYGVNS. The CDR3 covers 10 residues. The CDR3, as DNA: TGTGCCAGCAATCCCCAGGGAGCTTTCTTT. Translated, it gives CASNPQGAFF.

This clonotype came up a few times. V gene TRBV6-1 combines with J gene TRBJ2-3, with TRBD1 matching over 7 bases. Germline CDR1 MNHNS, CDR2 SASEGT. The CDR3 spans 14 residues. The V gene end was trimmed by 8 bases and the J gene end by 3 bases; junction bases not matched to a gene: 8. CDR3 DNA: TGTGCCAGCTGCGACAGGGTGAAGACAGATACGCAGTATTTT. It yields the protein CASCDRVKTDTQYF.

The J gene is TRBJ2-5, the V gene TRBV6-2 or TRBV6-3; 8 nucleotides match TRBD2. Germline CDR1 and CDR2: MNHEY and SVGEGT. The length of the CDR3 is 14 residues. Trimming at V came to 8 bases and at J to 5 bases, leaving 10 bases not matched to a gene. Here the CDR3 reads CASAAGGRGETQYF. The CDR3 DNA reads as TGTGCCAGCGCGGCGGGAGGACGAGGGGAGACCCAGTACTTC.

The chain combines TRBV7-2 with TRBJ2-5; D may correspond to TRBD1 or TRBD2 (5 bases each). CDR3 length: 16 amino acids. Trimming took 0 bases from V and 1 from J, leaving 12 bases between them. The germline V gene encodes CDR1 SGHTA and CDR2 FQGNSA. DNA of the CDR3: TGTGCCAGCAGCTTAGCCGGGACGGATGGCCAAGAGACCCAGTACTTC. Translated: CASSLAGTDGQETQYF.

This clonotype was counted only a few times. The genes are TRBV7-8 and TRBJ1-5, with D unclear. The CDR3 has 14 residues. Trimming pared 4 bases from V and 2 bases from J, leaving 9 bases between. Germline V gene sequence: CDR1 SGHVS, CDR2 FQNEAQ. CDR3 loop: CASSYWTGNQPQHF. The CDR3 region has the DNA TGTGCCAGCAGCTACTGGACCGGCAATCAGCCCCAGCATTTT.

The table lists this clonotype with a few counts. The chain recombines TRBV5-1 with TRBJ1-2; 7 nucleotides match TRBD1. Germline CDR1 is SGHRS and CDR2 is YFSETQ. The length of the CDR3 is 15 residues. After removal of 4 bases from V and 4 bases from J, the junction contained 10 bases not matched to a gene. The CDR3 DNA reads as TGCGCCAGCAGCCCCACAGGGGTTTCTTCCTATGGCTACACCTTC. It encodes CASSPTGVSSYGYTF.

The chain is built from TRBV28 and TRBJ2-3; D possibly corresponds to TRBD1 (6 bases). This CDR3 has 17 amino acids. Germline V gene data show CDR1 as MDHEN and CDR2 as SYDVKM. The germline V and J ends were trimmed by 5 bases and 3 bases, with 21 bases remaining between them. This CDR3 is CASSAPRQAELTDTQYF. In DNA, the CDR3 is TGTGCCAGCAGTGCCCCCCGACAGGCCGAATTAACAGATACGCAGTATTTT.

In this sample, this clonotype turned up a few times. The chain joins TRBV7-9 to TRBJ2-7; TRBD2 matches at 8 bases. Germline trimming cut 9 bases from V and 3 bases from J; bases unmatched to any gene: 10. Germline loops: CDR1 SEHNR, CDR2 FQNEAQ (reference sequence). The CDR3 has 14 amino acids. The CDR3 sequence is CASNPGLGVYEQYF. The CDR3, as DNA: TGTGCCAGTAACCCGGGACTAGGAGTCTACGAGCAGTACTTC.

The CDR3 is CATLSRGSSYNEQFF. The CDR3, as DNA: TGTGCCACCCTATCGAGGGGCAGCTCCTACAATGAGCAGTTCTTC. V usage is TRBV28 and J usage is TRBJ2-1; D is possibly TRBD1 or TRBD2 (5 bases each). V was trimmed by 10 bases and J by 0 bases, leaving 16 bases between them. The CDR3 extends over 15 amino acids. Germline V gene lookup returns CDR1 MDHEN and CDR2 SYDVKM.

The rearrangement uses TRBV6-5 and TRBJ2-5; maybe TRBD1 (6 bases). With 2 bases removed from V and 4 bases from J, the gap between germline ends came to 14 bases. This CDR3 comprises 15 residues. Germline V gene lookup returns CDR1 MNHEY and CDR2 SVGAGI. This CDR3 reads CASSYLQQGGETQYF. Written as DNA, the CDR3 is TGTGCCAGCAGTTACCTACAACAGGGCGGAGAGACCCAGTACTTC.

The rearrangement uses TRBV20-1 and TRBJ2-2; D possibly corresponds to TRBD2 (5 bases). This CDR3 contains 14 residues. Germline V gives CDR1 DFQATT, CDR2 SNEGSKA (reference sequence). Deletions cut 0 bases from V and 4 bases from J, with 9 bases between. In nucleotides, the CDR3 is TGCAGTGCTAGAGATGAGGGAAGCACCGGGGAGCTGTTTTTT. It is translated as CSARDEGSTGELFF.

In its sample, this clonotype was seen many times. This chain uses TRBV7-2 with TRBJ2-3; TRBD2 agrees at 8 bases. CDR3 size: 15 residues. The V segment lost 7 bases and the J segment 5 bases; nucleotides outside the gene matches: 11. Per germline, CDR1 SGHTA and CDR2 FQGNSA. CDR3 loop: CASTSGLAFGDTQYF. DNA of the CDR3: TGTGCCAGCACCTCAGGACTAGCATTTGGAGATACGCAGTATTTT.

The CDR3 bases are TGTGCCAGCAGTTACTCCGAACAGGGGTCTGGCTACACCTTC. This codes for CASSYSEQGSGYTF. V is TRBV6-5 and J is TRBJ1-2; 7 nucleotides line up with TRBD1. The V gene end was trimmed by 0 bases and the J gene end by 7 bases; junction bases not matched to a gene: 5. CDR3 length equals 14 residues. Germline V lookup: CDR1 MNHEY, CDR2 SVGAGI.

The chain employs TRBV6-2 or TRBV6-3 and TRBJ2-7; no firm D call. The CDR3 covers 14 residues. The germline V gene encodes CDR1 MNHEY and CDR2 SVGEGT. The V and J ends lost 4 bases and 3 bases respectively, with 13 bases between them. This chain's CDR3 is CASSSADTIYEQYF. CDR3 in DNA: TGTGCCAGCAGTTCCGCCGATACGATCTACGAGCAGTACTTC.

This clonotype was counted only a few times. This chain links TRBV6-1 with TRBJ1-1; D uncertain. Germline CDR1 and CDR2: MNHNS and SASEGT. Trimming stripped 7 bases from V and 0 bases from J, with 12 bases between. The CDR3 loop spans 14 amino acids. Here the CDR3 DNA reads TGTGCCAGCACCCGGGGAGATTTGAACACTGAAGCTTTCTTT. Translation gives CASTRGDLNTEAFF.

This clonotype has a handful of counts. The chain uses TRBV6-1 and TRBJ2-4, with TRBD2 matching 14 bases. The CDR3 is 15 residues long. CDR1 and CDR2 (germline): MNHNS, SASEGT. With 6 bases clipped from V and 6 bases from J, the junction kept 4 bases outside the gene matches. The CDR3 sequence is CASRPGTSGGNIQYF. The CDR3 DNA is TGTGCCAGCAGACCCGGGACTAGCGGGGGAAACATTCAGTACTTC.

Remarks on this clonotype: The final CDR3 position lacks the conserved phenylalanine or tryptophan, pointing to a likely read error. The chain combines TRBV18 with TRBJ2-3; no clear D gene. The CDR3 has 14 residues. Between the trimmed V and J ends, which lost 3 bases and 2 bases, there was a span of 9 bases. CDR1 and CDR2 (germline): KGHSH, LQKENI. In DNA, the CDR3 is TGTGCCAGCTCACCGGCCGGAAACACAGATACGCAGTATTGT. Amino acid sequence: CASSPAGNTDTQYC.

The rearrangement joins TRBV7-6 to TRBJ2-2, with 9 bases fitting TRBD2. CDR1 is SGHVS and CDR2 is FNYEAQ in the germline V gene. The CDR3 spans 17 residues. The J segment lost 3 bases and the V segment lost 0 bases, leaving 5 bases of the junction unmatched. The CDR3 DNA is TGTGCCAGCAGCTTAGCGGAGCGGGGGGACTACACCGGGGAGCTGTTTTTT. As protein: CASSLAERGDYTGELFF.

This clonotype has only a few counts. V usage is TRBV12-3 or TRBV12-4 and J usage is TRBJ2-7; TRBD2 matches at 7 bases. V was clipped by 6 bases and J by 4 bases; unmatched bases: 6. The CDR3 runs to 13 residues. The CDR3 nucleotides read TGTGCCAGCAGAGCTAGCGGCCAGTACGAGCAGTACTTC. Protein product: CASRASGQYEQYF.

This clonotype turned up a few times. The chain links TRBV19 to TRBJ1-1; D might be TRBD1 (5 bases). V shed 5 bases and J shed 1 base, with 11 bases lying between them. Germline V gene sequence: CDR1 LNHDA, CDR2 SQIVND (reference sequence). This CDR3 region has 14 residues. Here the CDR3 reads CASSPPGPNTEAFF. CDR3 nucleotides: TGTGCCAGTAGTCCACCGGGACCGAACACTGAAGCTTTCTTT.

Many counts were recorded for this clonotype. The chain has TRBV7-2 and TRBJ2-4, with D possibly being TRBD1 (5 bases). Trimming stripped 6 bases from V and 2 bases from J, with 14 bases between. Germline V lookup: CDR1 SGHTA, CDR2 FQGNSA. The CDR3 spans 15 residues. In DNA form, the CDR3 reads TGTGCCAGCAGTCTCTCCCGACAGACCAAAAACATTCAGTACTTC. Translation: CASSLSRQTKNIQYF.

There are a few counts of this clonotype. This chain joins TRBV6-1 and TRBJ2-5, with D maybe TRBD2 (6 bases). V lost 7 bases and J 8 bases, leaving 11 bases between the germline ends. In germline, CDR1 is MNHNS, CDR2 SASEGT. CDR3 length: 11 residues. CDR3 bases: TGTGCCAGCAATACCGGGGGAACCCAGTACTTC. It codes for CASNTGGTQYF.

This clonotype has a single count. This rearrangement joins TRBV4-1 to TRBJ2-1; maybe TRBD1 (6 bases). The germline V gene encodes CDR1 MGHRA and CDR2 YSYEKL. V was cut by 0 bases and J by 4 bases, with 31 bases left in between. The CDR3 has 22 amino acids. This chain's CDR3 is CASSQDAHEWVNRDNLYNEQFF. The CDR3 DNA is TGCGCCAGCAGCCAAGATGCCCACGAGTGGGTCAACAGGGACAACCTTTACAATGAGCAGTTCTTC.